This T cell receptor beta chain was obtained from a study of blood T cell repertoires in COVID-19. Study-wide context: Sources were T cells, B-cell-depleted T cells, or PBMCs; the material itself was cDNA or gDNA.

The assay was immunoSEQ multiplex PCR, and TCRdb's table has in-frame clones only and misses some. The profile covers 150,000 to 200,000 clones, with roughly 77% appearing a single time and nearly 6% taken by the ten largest. The V end lost 5 bases, the J end lost 3 bases, and 5 bases lay between the germline ends. From germline, CDR1 is GTSNPN and CDR2 SVGIG (reference sequence). The CDR3 has 10 residues. This TCR derives from a woman aged 40 to 49 with COVID-19, enrolled during active disease. The sample consisted of peripheral blood. The J gene is TRBJ2-7, the V gene TRBV30, with D unresolved. CDR3: CAWGNYEQYF. The CDR3 region has the DNA TGTGCCTGGGGTAACTACGAGCAGTACTTC.